These 2 T cell receptor beta chains share one sample of origin, sequenced in a study of patients and donors after allogeneic stem cell transplantation. TCRdb re-analysed the RT-PCR reads in MiXCR, keeping a single row per CDR3 protein. The sample consists of some 200,000 distinct CDR3 sequences, less than 45% of them appearing once. Sequences were obtained from blood, either unsorted or a sorted T cell fraction (not recorded which). All receptors derive from a human donor who was either an allogeneic HSCT recipient or a stem cell or donor lymphocyte infusion donor (not recorded which). It is not recorded whose cells these are; they may come from a transplant donor.

This chain uses TRBV12-3 or TRBV12-4 with TRBJ1-3, with D tentatively TRBD1 (6 bases). Between the trimmed V and J ends, which lost 6 bases and 0 bases, there was a span of 12 bases. This CDR3 region has 15 residues. The CDR3 DNA sequence: TGTGCCAGCAGAGACAGGTCATACTCTGGAAACACCATATATTTT. Translation gives CASRDRSYSGNTIYF.

The V call is TRBV24-1, the J call TRBJ2-3; D not resolved. CDR1 is KGHDR and CDR2 is SFDVKD in the germline V gene. This CDR3 contains 15 residues. V lost 3 bases and J lost 6, with 15 bases in between. CDR3 in DNA: TGTGCCACCAGTGATCAGACATCTCAGATCGATACGCAGTATTTT. Protein: CATSDQTSQIDTQYF.